The 10 T cell receptor beta chains listed next were all sequenced from one sample in a study of OX40 agonist ivuxolimab in advanced cancers. Profiled with immunoSEQ multiplex PCR; TCRdb holds only in-frame clones, not every one. The table shows tens of thousands of clones, with 70% to 90% occurring only once. Material: CD4+ or CD8+ T cells sorted from blood, obtained in a trial of the OX40 agonist ivuxolimab. These receptors all stem from an adult with an advanced solid tumor such as melanoma, head and neck, liver or kidney cancer.

This clone appeared once. This chain joins TRBV29-1 and TRBJ1-2; D is perhaps TRBD1 (5 bases). Trimming shortened V by 7 bases and J by 5 bases, and 14 bases separated the two germline ends. Looked up from germline, CDR1 is SQVTM and CDR2 is ANQGSEA. The CDR3 extends over 12 amino acids. The chain's CDR3 is CSANWGIYGYTF. CDR3 in DNA: TGCAGCGCCAACTGGGGGATTTATGGCTACACCTTC.

This clone was observed a handful of times. The chain recombines TRBV29-1 with TRBJ1-1; D gene ambiguous. Between the trimmed V and J ends, which lost 5 bases and 2 bases, there was a span of 6 bases. This CDR3 contains 11 residues. Germline V gene lookup returns CDR1 SQVTM and CDR2 ANQGSEA. Here the CDR3 reads CSVKFNTEAFF. CDR3 coding DNA: TGCAGCGTTAAGTTCAACACTGAAGCTTTCTTT.

The V gene is TRBV28, the J gene TRBJ1-6; no definite D call. Germline CDR1 and CDR2: MDHEN and SYDVKM. V lost 10 bases, J lost 9 bases, and 19 bases lay in between. CDR3 length equals 14 residues. The CDR3 DNA follows: TGTGCCACCACCGATAGGGCTGAGAGTTCACCCCTCCACTTT. This codes for CATTDRAESSPLHF.

This clone was counted only a few times. V and J are TRBV6-5 and TRBJ1-5, with D maybe TRBD1 (5 bases). The CDR3 loop spans 14 amino acids. Germline V gene lookup returns CDR1 MNHEY and CDR2 SVGAGI. Trimming pared 0 bases from V and 2 bases from J, leaving 5 bases between. For the CDR3, the DNA is TGTGCCAGCAGTTACTCAGGGGGCAATCAGCCCCAGCATTTT. It specifies CASSYSGGNQPQHF.

The chain has TRBV5-6 and TRBJ1-1; D unresolved. V gave up 1 base and J gave up 0 bases, with 4 bases separating them. The CDR3 covers 13 residues. Germline V CDR1 and CDR2: SGHDT, YYEEEE. The CDR3 region is CASSLTMNTEAFF. CDR3 coding DNA: TGTGCCAGCAGCTTGACCATGAACACTGAAGCTTTCTTT.

The J gene is TRBJ2-1, the V gene TRBV5-1; 10 bases align to TRBD1. Trimming at V came to 4 bases and at J to 8 bases, leaving 6 bases not matched to a gene. Germline V lookup: CDR1 SGHRS, CDR2 YFSETQ. The CDR3 loop spans 14 amino acids. The CDR3 nucleotides read TGCGCCAGCAGCGCGACAGGGGGCTTGTATGAGCAGTTCTTC. Protein sequence: CASSATGGLYEQFF.

The rearrangement joins TRBV19 to TRBJ1-4; D is uncertain. V gave up 3 bases and J gave up 3 bases, with 5 bases separating them. The germline V gene has CDR1 LNHDA and CDR2 SQIVND (reference sequence). The CDR3 runs 13 residues. The CDR3 DNA reads as TGTGCCAGTAGTATTCGAGCTAATGAAAAACTGTTTTTT. Protein product: CASSIRANEKLFF. Full variable domain (remainder filled in from reference TRBV19 and TRBJ1-4): DGGITQSPKYLFRKEGQNVTLSCEQNLNHDAMYWYRQDPGQGLRLIYYSQIVNDFQKGDIAEGYSVSREKKESFPLTVTSAQKNPTAFYLCASSIRANEKLFFGSGTQLSVL.

CDR3 region: CASSQVRPGTSERSNTQYF. DNA of the CDR3: TGTGCCAGCAGCCAAGTCAGGCCCGGGACTAGCGAGCGATCGAATACGCAGTATTTT. The chain links TRBV14 to TRBJ2-3, with 10 nucleotides matching TRBD2. Germline V gene data show CDR1 as SGHDN and CDR2 as FVKESK. The CDR3 is made up of 19 amino acids. V lost 1 base and J lost 7; bases outside the gene matches: 17.

The rearrangement uses TRBV28 and TRBJ1-1; D is undetermined. The germline V gene has CDR1 MDHEN and CDR2 SYDVKM. V was cut by 4 bases and J by 4 bases, with 7 bases left in between. The CDR3 consists of 12 residues. The CDR3 spells CASSSSLTEAFF. DNA for the CDR3: TGTGCCAGCAGTTCCAGCCTCACTGAAGCTTTCTTT.

The rearrangement uses TRBV6-5 and TRBJ1-2, with D hard to call. The CDR3 covers 13 residues. Germline CDR1 reads MNHEY; CDR2 reads SVGAGI. The V end was cut by 7 bases, the J end by 8 bases, with 17 bases between. The CDR3 reads CASKRTSVTGYTF. CDR3 in DNA: TGTGCCAGCAAGAGAACCTCTGTTACAGGCTACACCTTC.